This is a list of T cell receptor beta chains from one sample in a study of T-cell memory formation after mild COVID-19. TCRdb itself ran the 5' RACE reads through MiXCR, one entry per CDR3 protein. This sample carries about 270,000 distinct CDR3 sequences, over 15% of them seen once, and the ten largest clones take around a fifth. The material sequenced was PBMCs or a T cell subset sorted from them (not recorded which). Receptor source: a young man who had mild COVID-19 (a few samples of this study predate the infection). Cell type and time point are not known. Both conserved end residues are part of each CDR3. D genes are given only for firm matches. Clone size is not always given. Where it is, it says once, few, many or a class for expanded clones.

cdr3_aa: CASSLSGQPRGYTF
cdr3_nt: TGTGCCAGCAGCTTGTCAGGACAGCCGCGTGGCTACACCTTC
v_call: TRBV7-9
j_call: TRBJ1-2
clone_size: .
d_call: .

cdr3_aa: CASSGPGLGTDTQYF
cdr3_nt: TGTGCCAGCAGCGGTCCGGGACTAGGCACAGATACGCAGTATTTT
v_call: TRBV11-1
j_call: TRBJ2-3
clone_size: few
d_call: TRBD2

cdr3_aa: CASSLEGYEQFF
cdr3_nt: TGTGCCAGCAGCTTGGAGGGGTATGAGCAGTTCTTC
v_call: TRBV5-1
j_call: TRBJ2-1
clone_size: many
d_call: .

cdr3_aa: CASSQPGQGFDTQYF
cdr3_nt: TGCGCCAGCAGCCAACCGGGACAGGGATTTGATACGCAGTATTTT
v_call: TRBV4-1
j_call: TRBJ2-3
clone_size: .
d_call: TRBD1

cdr3_aa: CASSLSRGGEQYF
cdr3_nt: TGTGCCAGCAGTCTATCCCGAGGAGGCGAGCAGTACTTC
v_call: TRBV28
j_call: TRBJ2-7
clone_size: few
d_call: .

cdr3_aa: CSATIGGGPAGYTF
cdr3_nt: TGCAGTGCTACCATTGGGGGCGGGCCAGCCGGCTACACCTTC
v_call: TRBV20-1
j_call: TRBJ1-2
clone_size: .
d_call: .

cdr3_aa: CASSFQGEGSYGYTF
cdr3_nt: TGCGCCAGCAGCTTTCAGGGAGAGGGAAGCTATGGCTACACCTTC
v_call: TRBV5-1
j_call: TRBJ1-2
clone_size: .
d_call: .

cdr3_aa: CATLTGPTDTQYF
cdr3_nt: TGTGCCACCTTGACAGGGCCCACAGATACGCAGTATTTT
v_call: TRBV7-9
j_call: TRBJ2-3
clone_size: .
d_call: TRBD1

cdr3_aa: CASTHDRAEAGELFF
cdr3_nt: TGTGCCAGCACCCACGACAGGGCTGAGGCCGGGGAGCTGTTTTTT
v_call: TRBV7-9
j_call: TRBJ2-2
clone_size: few
d_call: TRBD1

cdr3_aa: CASSLAGRFEAFF
cdr3_nt: TGTGCCAGCAGCTTGGCAGGGAGATTCGAAGCTTTCTTT
v_call: TRBV5-4
j_call: TRBJ1-1
clone_size: .
d_call: .

cdr3_aa: CASSHNAQGKDNIQYF
cdr3_nt: TGTGCCAGCAGCCACAACGCCCAGGGGAAGGACAACATTCAGTACTTC
v_call: TRBV6-2/TRBV6-3
j_call: TRBJ2-4
clone_size: .
d_call: .

cdr3_aa: CAWSVGGNNNSPLHF
cdr3_nt: TGTGCCTGGAGTGTTGGGGGCAACAATAATTCACCCCTCCACTTT
v_call: TRBV30
j_call: TRBJ1-6
clone_size: .
d_call: .

cdr3_aa: CASSRDSGLYEQYF
cdr3_nt: TGCGCCAGCAGTCGGGACAGTGGACTCTACGAGCAGTACTTC
v_call: TRBV5-1
j_call: TRBJ2-7
clone_size: .
d_call: TRBD1

cdr3_aa: CASSQPGGGTTGELFF
cdr3_nt: TGTGCCAGCAGCCAACCGGGGGGGGGCACCACCGGGGAGCTGTTTTTT
v_call: TRBV3-1
j_call: TRBJ2-2
clone_size: few
d_call: TRBD2

cdr3_aa: CASSYSTGGNEQFF
cdr3_nt: TGTGCCAGCAGTTACTCGACAGGGGGCAATGAGCAGTTCTTC
v_call: TRBV6-2/TRBV6-3
j_call: TRBJ2-1
clone_size: many
d_call: TRBD1

cdr3_aa: CASSFGPGNTEAFF
cdr3_nt: TGTGCCAGCAGTTTCGGGCCTGGCAACACTGAAGCTTTCTTT
v_call: TRBV12-3/TRBV12-4
j_call: TRBJ1-1
clone_size: few
d_call: .

cdr3_aa: CASSARPLYQETQYF
cdr3_nt: TGTGCCAGCAGTGCCCGGCCCTTGTACCAAGAGACCCAGTACTTC
v_call: TRBV6-1
j_call: TRBJ2-5
clone_size: few
d_call: .

cdr3_aa: CSASWAGTDTQYF
cdr3_nt: TGCAGTGCTAGTTGGGCAGGCACAGATACGCAGTATTTT
v_call: TRBV20-1
j_call: TRBJ2-3
clone_size: .
d_call: .

cdr3_aa: CASSQDPLGAGGAYEQYF
cdr3_nt: TGTGCCAGCAGCCAAGATCCCCTAGGAGCGGGGGGTGCCTACGAGCAGTACTTC
v_call: TRBV4-2
j_call: TRBJ2-7
clone_size: few
d_call: TRBD2

cdr3_aa: CASSLGTNSYNEQFF
cdr3_nt: TGCGCCAGCAGCCTAGGGACTAACTCCTACAATGAGCAGTTCTTC
v_call: TRBV4-3
j_call: TRBJ2-1
clone_size: .
d_call: TRBD2

cdr3_aa: CASSYGSSNIQYF
cdr3_nt: TGTGCCAGCAGCTATGGATCGTCCAACATTCAGTACTTC
v_call: TRBV7-6
j_call: TRBJ2-4
clone_size: many
d_call: .

cdr3_aa: CASSLEGRSSTDTQYF
cdr3_nt: TGCGCCAGCAGCTTGGAGGGCAGATCTAGCACAGATACGCAGTATTTT
v_call: TRBV5-1
j_call: TRBJ2-3
clone_size: many
d_call: .

cdr3_aa: CASSYRGYNEQFF
cdr3_nt: TGTGCCAGCAGCTACAGGGGGTACAATGAGCAGTTCTTC
v_call: TRBV6-2/TRBV6-3
j_call: TRBJ2-1
clone_size: few
d_call: TRBD1

cdr3_aa: CATNFGTRKDEQFF
cdr3_nt: TGTGCCACTAACTTTGGGACTAGAAAAGATGAGCAGTTCTTC
v_call: TRBV19
j_call: TRBJ2-1
clone_size: .
d_call: TRBD2

cdr3_aa: CASSQDRRLGGTQYF
cdr3_nt: TGCGCCAGCAGCCAAGATCGAAGGCTCGGCGGTACGCAGTATTTT
v_call: TRBV4-3
j_call: TRBJ2-3
clone_size: .
d_call: .

cdr3_aa: CASSSRTGQEKLFF
cdr3_nt: TGTGCCAGCAGTTCCAGGACAGGGCAAGAAAAACTGTTTTTT
v_call: TRBV6-6
j_call: TRBJ1-4
clone_size: .
d_call: TRBD1

cdr3_aa: CATSDSGNEWQFF
cdr3_nt: TGTGCCACCAGTGATTCCGGCAATGAATGGCAGTTCTTC
v_call: TRBV24-1
j_call: TRBJ2-1
clone_size: .
d_call: .

cdr3_aa: CSVDGRDRGLSEQYF
cdr3_nt: TGCAGCGTTGACGGCCGGGACAGGGGATTATCCGAGCAGTACTTC
v_call: TRBV29-1
j_call: TRBJ2-7
clone_size: .
d_call: TRBD1

cdr3_aa: CASSPGTPTEAFF
cdr3_nt: TGTGCCAGCAGCCCCGGGACACCCACTGAAGCTTTCTTT
v_call: TRBV7-2
j_call: TRBJ1-1
clone_size: .
d_call: .

cdr3_aa: CASSVSGRTGELFF
cdr3_nt: TGTGCCAGCAGCGTGAGCGGCCGCACCGGGGAGCTGTTTTTT
v_call: TRBV9
j_call: TRBJ2-2
clone_size: few
d_call: .

cdr3_aa: CASSTRADTQYF
cdr3_nt: TGTGCCAGCAGCACCCGGGCAGATACGCAGTATTTT
v_call: TRBV11-1
j_call: TRBJ2-3
clone_size: .
d_call: .

cdr3_aa: CASRVTGSHGYTF
cdr3_nt: TGTGCCAGCAGAGTGACAGGGTCCCATGGCTACACCTTC
v_call: TRBV28
j_call: TRBJ1-2
clone_size: few
d_call: TRBD1

cdr3_aa: CASRFRYSQGDTQYF
cdr3_nt: TGTGCCAGCAGGTTTCGATACTCTCAGGGAGATACGCAGTATTTT
v_call: TRBV12-3/TRBV12-4
j_call: TRBJ2-3
clone_size: .
d_call: .

cdr3_aa: CSARTRGIGELFF
cdr3_nt: TGCAGTGCTAGAACTAGGGGGATCGGGGAGCTGTTTTTT
v_call: TRBV20-1
j_call: TRBJ2-2
clone_size: few
d_call: .

cdr3_aa: CASSLSGMGTEKLFF
cdr3_nt: TGTGCCAGCAGCCTCAGCGGGATGGGGACGGAAAAACTGTTTTTT
v_call: TRBV7-9
j_call: TRBJ1-4
clone_size: .
d_call: .

cdr3_aa: CASSAGGSRGEQYF
cdr3_nt: TGTGCCAGCAGCGCCGGGGGGAGTCGTGGCGAGCAGTACTTC
v_call: TRBV9
j_call: TRBJ2-7
clone_size: few
d_call: TRBD2

cdr3_aa: CASSQAPGTGNEKLFF
cdr3_nt: TGCGCCAGCAGCCAAGCCCCCGGGACAGGGAATGAAAAACTGTTTTTT
v_call: TRBV4-3
j_call: TRBJ1-4
clone_size: many
d_call: TRBD1

cdr3_aa: CASSPRLAGGSTDTQYF
cdr3_nt: TGTGCCAGCAGCCCCCGACTAGCGGGGGGAAGCACAGATACGCAGTATTTT
v_call: TRBV7-2
j_call: TRBJ2-3
clone_size: .
d_call: TRBD2

cdr3_aa: CAWSAGTGNEQFF
cdr3_nt: TGTGCCTGGAGTGCGGGGACGGGCAATGAGCAGTTCTTC
v_call: TRBV30
j_call: TRBJ2-1
clone_size: few
d_call: .

cdr3_aa: CASSPWGGITNEKLFF
cdr3_nt: TGTGCCAGCAGTCCCTGGGGGGGCATCACTAATGAAAAACTGTTTTTT
v_call: TRBV28
j_call: TRBJ1-4
clone_size: .
d_call: .

cdr3_aa: CASSLTTETGELFF
cdr3_nt: TGTGCCAGCAGTTTAACGACAGAGACCGGGGAGCTGTTTTTT
v_call: TRBV12-3/TRBV12-4
j_call: TRBJ2-2
clone_size: few
d_call: .

cdr3_aa: CASSFTLAEAFF
cdr3_nt: TGTGCCAGCAGTTTTACTTTGGCTGAAGCTTTCTTT
v_call: TRBV12-3/TRBV12-4
j_call: TRBJ1-1
clone_size: few
d_call: .

cdr3_aa: CASSVPGAWGNEQFF
cdr3_nt: TGTGCCAGCAGCGTCCCAGGGGCGTGGGGCAATGAGCAGTTCTTC
v_call: TRBV7-9
j_call: TRBJ2-1
clone_size: many
d_call: .

cdr3_aa: CSARAQGGHNQPQHF
cdr3_nt: TGCAGTGCTAGAGCGCAGGGTGGCCACAATCAGCCCCAGCATTTT
v_call: TRBV20-1
j_call: TRBJ1-5
clone_size: .
d_call: .

cdr3_aa: CASSQDDRGWAEAFF
cdr3_nt: TGCGCCAGCAGCCAAGATGACAGGGGGTGGGCTGAAGCTTTCTTT
v_call: TRBV4-3
j_call: TRBJ1-1
clone_size: .
d_call: TRBD1

cdr3_aa: CASSEAGTGIYGYTF
cdr3_nt: TGTGCCAGCAGTGAAGCTGGGACGGGGATCTATGGCTACACCTTC
v_call: TRBV6-1
j_call: TRBJ1-2
clone_size: .
d_call: .

cdr3_aa: CAISESGGEEKLFF
cdr3_nt: TGTGCCATCAGTGAGTCTGGAGGGGAGGAAAAACTGTTTTTT
v_call: TRBV10-3
j_call: TRBJ1-4
clone_size: many
d_call: .

cdr3_aa: CASGDTRNEQFF
cdr3_nt: TGTGCCAGCGGCGACACCCGGAATGAGCAGTTCTTC
v_call: TRBV28
j_call: TRBJ2-1
clone_size: few
d_call: .

cdr3_aa: CASIGNSEAFF
cdr3_nt: TGTGCCAGCATCGGGAATTCTGAAGCTTTCTTT
v_call: TRBV6-5
j_call: TRBJ1-1
clone_size: few
d_call: .